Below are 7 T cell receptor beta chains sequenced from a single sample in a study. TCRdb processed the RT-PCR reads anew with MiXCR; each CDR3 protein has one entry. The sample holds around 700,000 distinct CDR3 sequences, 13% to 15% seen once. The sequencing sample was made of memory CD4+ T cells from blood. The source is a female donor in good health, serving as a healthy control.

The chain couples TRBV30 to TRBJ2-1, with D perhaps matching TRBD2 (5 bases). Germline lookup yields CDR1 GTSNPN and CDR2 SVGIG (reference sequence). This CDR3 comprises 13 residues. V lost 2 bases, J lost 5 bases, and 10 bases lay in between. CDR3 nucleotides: TGTGCCTGGAGTCCGGGATTAAACAATGAGCAGTTCTTC. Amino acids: CAWSPGLNNEQFF.

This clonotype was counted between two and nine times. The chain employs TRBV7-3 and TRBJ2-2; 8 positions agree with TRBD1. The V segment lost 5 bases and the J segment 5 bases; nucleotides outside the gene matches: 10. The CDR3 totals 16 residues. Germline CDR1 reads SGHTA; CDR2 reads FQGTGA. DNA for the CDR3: TGTGCCAGCAGCCCCCAGGGGGCAGGTGGGACCGGGGAGCTGTTTTTT. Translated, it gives CASSPQGAGGTGELFF.

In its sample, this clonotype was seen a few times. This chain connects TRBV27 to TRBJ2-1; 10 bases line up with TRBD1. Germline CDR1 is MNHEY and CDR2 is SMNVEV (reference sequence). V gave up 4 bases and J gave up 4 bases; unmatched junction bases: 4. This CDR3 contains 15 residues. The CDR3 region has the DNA TGTGCCAGCAGTTCGGGACAGGGGAAATACAATGAGCAGTTCTTC. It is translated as CASSSGQGKYNEQFF.

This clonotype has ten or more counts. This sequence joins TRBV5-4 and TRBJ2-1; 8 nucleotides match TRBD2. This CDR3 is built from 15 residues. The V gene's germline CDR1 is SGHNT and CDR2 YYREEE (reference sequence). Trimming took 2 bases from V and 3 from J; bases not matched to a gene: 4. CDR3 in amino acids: CASSFRTSSYNEQFF. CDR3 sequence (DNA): TGTGCCAGCAGCTTTCGGACTAGCAGCTACAATGAGCAGTTCTTC.

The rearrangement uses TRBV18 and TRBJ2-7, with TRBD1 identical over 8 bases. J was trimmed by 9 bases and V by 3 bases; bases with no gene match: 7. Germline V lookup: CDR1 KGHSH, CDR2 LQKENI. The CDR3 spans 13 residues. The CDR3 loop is CASSPDRERGQYF. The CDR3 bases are TGTGCCAGCTCACCGGACAGGGAAAGGGGGCAGTACTTC.

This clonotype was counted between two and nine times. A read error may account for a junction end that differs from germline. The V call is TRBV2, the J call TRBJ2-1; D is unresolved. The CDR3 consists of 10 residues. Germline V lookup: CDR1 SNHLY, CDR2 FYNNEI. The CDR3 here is CASSEARLIF. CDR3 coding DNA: TGTGCCAGCAGCGAAGCTCGGTTGATCTTC.

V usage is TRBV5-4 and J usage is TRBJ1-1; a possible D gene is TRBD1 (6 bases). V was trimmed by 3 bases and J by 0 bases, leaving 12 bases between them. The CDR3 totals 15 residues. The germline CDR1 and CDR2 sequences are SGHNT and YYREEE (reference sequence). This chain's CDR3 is CASSSYRVVNTEAFF. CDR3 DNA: TGTGCCAGCAGCTCATACAGGGTGGTGAACACTGAAGCTTTCTTT.